What follows are 8 T cell receptor beta chains derived from one specimen sequenced in a study of early T cells in non-severe SARS-CoV-2 infection. TCRdb called the 5' RACE reads again in MiXCR, with one record for every CDR3 protein. The sample holds some 88,000 distinct CDR3 sequences; roughly 15% are singletons and the top ten take about 4.7%. Sequenced material: whole blood, taken at baseline. The receptors here all came from an adult who was a healthcare worker with PCR-confirmed SARS-CoV-2 infection or an uninfected control (not recorded which).

This clonotype was counted at least ten times. The chain recombines TRBV29-1 with TRBJ2-1; D ambiguous. Per germline, CDR1 SQVTM and CDR2 ANQGSEA. V shed 4 bases and J shed 8 bases, with 15 bases lying between them. This CDR3 has 13 residues. The CDR3 sequence: CSVASRPRDEQFF. CDR3 nucleotides: TGCAGCGTTGCATCTAGGCCAAGGGATGAGCAGTTCTTC.

This sequence joins TRBV12-3 or TRBV12-4 and TRBJ2-5, with D possibly TRBD1 on 6 matching bases. This CDR3 is 14 amino acids long. Trimming pared 6 bases from V and 4 bases from J, leaving 15 bases between. The CDR3 nucleotides are TGTGCCAGCAGGCCTGACAGGACAAGAGAGACCCAGTACTTC. This gives the protein CASRPDRTRETQYF.

This clonotype has only a few counts. The V and J genes are TRBV11-2 and TRBJ2-5; D ambiguous. The germline V gene encodes CDR1 SGHAT and CDR2 FQNNGV. The V end lost 2 bases, the J end lost 1 base, and 11 bases lay between the germline ends. This CDR3 region has 15 residues. CDR3 sequence: CASSLNSQPQETQYF. DNA for the CDR3: TGTGCCAGCAGCTTAAATTCCCAGCCCCAAGAGACCCAGTACTTC.

This clonotype turned up a few times. CDR3 sequence (DNA): TGTGCCACCAGGACAGAAGGGGATTACGAGCAGTACTTC. It is translated as CATRTEGDYEQYF. The gene calls are TRBV6-1 and TRBJ2-7, with a weak D call TRBD1 (6 bases). Germline V gives CDR1 MNHNS, CDR2 SASEGT. V lost 10 bases and J lost 4, with 17 bases in between. The CDR3 sequence is 13 residues long.

The chain has TRBV7-9 and TRBJ2-1, with a tentative D call TRBD2 (6 bases). The CDR3 covers 16 residues. Trimming removed 4 bases from V and 2 bases from J, with 15 bases in between. The germline V gene has CDR1 SEHNR and CDR2 FQNEAQ (reference sequence). CDR3 DNA: TGTGCCAGCAGCTCAGAAAGCGGGCCTCCCTACAATGAGCAGTTCTTC. Amino acid sequence: CASSSESGPPYNEQFF.

The chain combines TRBV12-3 or TRBV12-4 with TRBJ2-4, with 10 bases fitting TRBD2. The ends lost 3 bases at V and 5 bases at J; junction bases unmatched: 4. This CDR3 region has 15 residues. CDR3 nucleotides: TGTGCCAGCAGTTTCCAGCTAGCGGGGGAAAACATTCAGTACTTC. Translated, it gives CASSFQLAGENIQYF.

The chain recombines TRBV7-6 with TRBJ2-3; D remains unclear. V shed 5 bases and J shed 6 bases, with 12 bases lying between them. This CDR3 is built from 13 residues. Germline values: CDR1 SGHVS, CDR2 FNYEAQ. The CDR3 bases are TGTGCCAGCAGCCCTTCCTTCTTTGATACGCAGTATTTT. It yields the protein CASSPSFFDTQYF.

The chain combines TRBV28 with TRBJ2-7, with 8 bases lining up with TRBD1. V lost 4 bases, J lost 6 bases, and 14 bases stayed unmatched. CDR3 length equals 16 residues. The germline V gene encodes CDR1 MDHEN and CDR2 SYDVKM. CDR3 nucleotides: TGTGCCAGCAGTTCAGCCCCTCCGAGGACAGGGCCCGAGCAGTACTTC. Translation: CASSSAPPRTGPEQYF.